Listed here are 19 T cell receptor beta chains from one sample, sequenced in a study of T cell responses to AZD1222 COVID-19 vaccine (dated by TCRdb to the early 2020s). Library creation used the immunoSEQ multiplex PCR assay. TCRdb obtained this table from immuneACCESS and retained in-frame rearrangements with V and J assigned. These tables miss some clones; where compared with another copy, unresolved V genes account for less than half of the shortfall, and the remainder is unexplained. This sample gives some 30,000 clones in total; approximately 88% of them show up just once. The leading ten clones occupy 1% to 1.5% of the sample. What this sample's time point label stands for: baseline before first vaccination. Sequenced here: peripheral blood, sampled on day 0 of AZD1222 vaccination. The receptors come from an adult in good health.

This chain connects TRBV7-9 to TRBJ2-5, with a weak D call TRBD1 (5 bases). Per germline, CDR1 SEHNR and CDR2 FQNEAQ (reference sequence). The germline V and J ends were trimmed by 5 bases and 3 bases, with 10 bases remaining between them. This CDR3 region has 13 residues. The CDR3: CASSPDTEETQYF. The CDR3 DNA is TGTGCCAGCAGCCCGGACACCGAAGAGACCCAGTACTTC.

The chain employs TRBV5-1 and TRBJ1-2, with 9 bases fitting TRBD1. The CDR3 has 14 residues. With 4 bases clipped from V and 2 bases from J, the junction kept 3 bases outside the gene matches. CDR1 is SGHRS, CDR2 YFSETQ, per germline. The CDR3 DNA is TGCGCCAGCAGCACGGGGACAGGGAACTATGGCTACACCTTC. Translation gives CASSTGTGNYGYTF.

This clone was counted once. The chain joins TRBV28 to TRBJ2-7; a weak D match, TRBD1 (6 bases). The V gene lost 6 bases and the J gene lost 4 bases, with 19 bases spanning the gap. The CDR3 is 15 amino acids. CDR1 MDHEN and CDR2 SYDVKM come from the germline V gene. CDR3 DNA: TGTGCCAGCAGGGGTTGGGGGCCCGAATCTTACGAGCAGTACTTC. Translation: CASRGWGPESYEQYF.

This clone appeared a single time. The chain combines TRBV7-2 with TRBJ2-5, with TRBD2 as a possible D gene (5 bases). Germline V gives CDR1 SGHTA, CDR2 FQGNSA. The V gene lost 1 base and the J gene lost 5 bases, with 11 bases spanning the gap. The length of the CDR3 is 14 residues. CDR3 in DNA: TGTGCCAGCAGCTTAGGTCTGGGCGGGGAGACCCAGTACTTC. Translation gives CASSLGLGGETQYF.

The V and J genes are TRBV14 and TRBJ2-7; 11 positions match TRBD2. This CDR3 spans 15 amino acids. Germline CDR1 and CDR2: SGHDN and FVKESK. V lost 4 bases and J lost 4; bases outside the gene matches: 6. CDR3 amino acids: CASSPGLADIYEQYF. The CDR3 nucleotides read TGTGCCAGCAGCCCGGGACTAGCGGATATTTACGAGCAGTACTTC.

The rearrangement uses TRBV5-4 and TRBJ2-5, with 8 bases lining up with TRBD2. Trimming removed 4 bases from V and 4 bases from J; junction bases left unmatched: 3. Germline V gene lookup returns CDR1 SGHNT and CDR2 YYREEE (reference sequence). The CDR3 has 13 amino acids. The CDR3 coding sequence is TGTGCCAGCAGCCCCGGGGGGGCAGAGACCCAGTACTTC. Amino acid sequence: CASSPGGAETQYF.

V gene TRBV10-3 combines with J gene TRBJ1-5; D is possibly TRBD1 (6 bases). From germline, CDR1 is ENHRY and CDR2 SYGVKD. The CDR3 totals 15 residues. The ends were cut back, 3 bases at V and 6 bases at J, with 15 bases in the middle. CDR3 in amino acids: CAISDPNREAQPQHF. In DNA form, the CDR3 reads TGTGCCATCAGTGACCCCAACAGGGAGGCTCAGCCCCAGCATTTT.

The chain carries TRBV5-1 and TRBJ1-5; D is possibly TRBD1 (5 bases). Germline lookup yields CDR1 SGHRS and CDR2 YFSETQ. This CDR3 region has 18 residues. Trimming stripped 4 bases from V and 1 base from J, with 21 bases between. The CDR3 DNA reads as TGCGCCAGCAGCCCCGGGACGGACCCGGTTGGGAGCAATCAGCCCCAGCATTTT. It is translated as CASSPGTDPVGSNQPQHF.

V usage is TRBV10-3 and J usage is TRBJ1-2; weak D call: TRBD1 (5 bases). The CDR3 sequence is 11 residues long. Between the trimmed V and J ends, which lost 7 bases and 10 bases, there was a span of 13 bases. The V gene's germline CDR1 is ENHRY and CDR2 SYGVKD. The CDR3 bases are TGTGCCATCAATTATCAGGGCGTCTACACCTTC. It specifies CAINYQGVYTF.

The chain carries TRBV5-1 and TRBJ1-2; the D is unclear. CDR1 and CDR2 from the germline V gene are SGHRS and YFSETQ. V was trimmed by 4 bases and J by 4 bases, leaving 20 bases between them. The CDR3 runs to 16 residues. In DNA, the CDR3 is TGCGCCAGCAGCATTGGTGATCCGAGTAACAGCTATGGCTACACCTTC. Residues: CASSIGDPSNSYGYTF.

This sequence joins TRBV25-1 and TRBJ2-3; D might be TRBD1 or TRBD2, each matching 5 bases. Germline-derived CDR1 and CDR2 are MGHDK and SYGVNS. The CDR3 length is 16 residues. V gave up 3 bases and J gave up 2 bases, with 15 bases separating them. CDR3 nucleotides: TGTGCCAGCAGTGAGAGTTGGGTGGGACCCACAGATACGCAGTATTTT. Translated: CASSESWVGPTDTQYF.

The chain combines TRBV7-6 with TRBJ2-7, with a tentative D call TRBD2 (5 bases). Germline-derived CDR1 and CDR2 are SGHVS and FNYEAQ. The CDR3 spans 13 residues. V lost 2 bases and J lost 2, with 7 bases in between. The chain's CDR3 is CASSLPGAYEQYF. The CDR3 DNA reads as TGTGCCAGCAGCTTACCCGGGGCCTACGAGCAGTACTTC. Together with reference TRBV7-6 and TRBJ2-7, the CDR3 gives the full variable domain: GAGVSQSPRYKVTKRGQDVALRCDPISGHVSLYWYRQALGQGPEFLTYFNYEAQQDKSGLPNDRFSAERPEGSISTLTIQRTEQRDSAMYRCASSLPGAYEQYFGPGTRLTVT.

This chain connects TRBV10-3 to TRBJ1-2, with TRBD1 matching 11 bases. The germline V gene has CDR1 ENHRY and CDR2 SYGVKD. The CDR3 runs to 15 residues. The J segment lost 6 bases and the V segment lost 4 bases, leaving 7 bases of the junction unmatched. The CDR3 reads CAISADRGRMDGYTF. The CDR3 DNA is TGTGCCATCAGTGCGGACAGGGGGCGGATGGATGGCTACACCTTC.

This clone was recorded once. This chain uses TRBV18 with TRBJ1-2; 10 bases are shared with TRBD1. Trimming at V came to 5 bases and at J to 5 bases, leaving 17 bases not matched to a gene. Germline V gene lookup returns CDR1 KGHSH and CDR2 LQKENI. This CDR3 spans 18 amino acids. CDR3 residues: CASSVYTGTGAGEYGYTF. The CDR3 DNA reads TGTGCCAGCTCAGTATATACCGGGACAGGGGCTGGAGAGTATGGCTACACCTTC.

This clone was recorded once. The chain joins TRBV5-6 to TRBJ2-1, with TRBD2 as a possible D gene (5 bases). CDR1 is SGHDT, CDR2 YYEEEE, per germline. The CDR3 sequence is 12 residues long. Trimming took off 4 bases at V and 7 bases at J, with 9 bases between the two ends. CDR3 nucleotides: TGTGCCAGCAGCCAACTAGAAAATGAGCAGTTCTTC. Amino acids: CASSQLENEQFF.

The chain joins TRBV6-5 to TRBJ2-7; 9 bases map to TRBD2. The CDR3 spans 16 residues. V trimming: 0 bases; J trimming: 4 bases; junction bases outside the gene matches: 7. The germline V gene encodes CDR1 MNHEY and CDR2 SVGAGI. The CDR3 is CASSYSGAGGVYEQYF. The CDR3 coding sequence is TGTGCCAGCAGTTACTCGGGGGCGGGAGGGGTTTACGAGCAGTACTTC.

This clone was counted once. The chain is built from TRBV11-3 and TRBJ2-7; D is possibly TRBD1 (5 bases). V was trimmed by 0 bases and J by 4 bases, leaving 7 bases between them. Germline assignment: CDR1 SGHNT and CDR2 YENEEA. The CDR3 spans 13 residues. CDR3: CASSLEAGYEQYF. The CDR3 coding sequence is TGTGCCAGCAGCTTAGAAGCAGGGTACGAGCAGTACTTC.

V gene TRBV7-9 combines with J gene TRBJ1-2, with D uncertain. This CDR3 contains 13 residues. Germline CDR1 and CDR2: SEHNR and FQNEAQ (reference sequence). Trimming pared 2 bases from V and 5 bases from J, leaving 9 bases between. Here the CDR3 reads CASSLSSVYGYTF. The CDR3 region has the DNA TGTGCCAGCAGCTTAAGTTCGGTGTATGGCTACACCTTC.

V usage is TRBV19 and J usage is TRBJ2-5; the match to TRBD2 covers 10 bases. The junction had 7 bases not matched to a gene; V was cut back by 6 bases and J by 3 bases. Germline CDR1 LNHDA, CDR2 SQIVND (reference sequence). The CDR3 spans 15 residues. The CDR3 nucleotides are TGTGCCAGTAGGAAGAGCGGGGGGGGAGAAGAGACCCAGTACTTC. Translation: CASRKSGGGEETQYF.